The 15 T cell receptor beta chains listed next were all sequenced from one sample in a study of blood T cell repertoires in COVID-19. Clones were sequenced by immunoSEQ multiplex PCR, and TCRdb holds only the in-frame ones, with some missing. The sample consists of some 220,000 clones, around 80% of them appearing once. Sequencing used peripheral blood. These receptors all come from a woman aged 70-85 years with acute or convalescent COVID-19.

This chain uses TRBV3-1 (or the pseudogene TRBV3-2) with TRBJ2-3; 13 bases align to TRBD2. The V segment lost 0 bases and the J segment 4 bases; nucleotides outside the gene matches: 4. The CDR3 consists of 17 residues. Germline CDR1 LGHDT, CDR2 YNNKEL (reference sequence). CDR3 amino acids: CASSQEHTSGGADTQYF. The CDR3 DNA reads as TGTGCCAGCAGCCAAGAGCACACTAGCGGGGGGGCAGATACGCAGTATTTT.

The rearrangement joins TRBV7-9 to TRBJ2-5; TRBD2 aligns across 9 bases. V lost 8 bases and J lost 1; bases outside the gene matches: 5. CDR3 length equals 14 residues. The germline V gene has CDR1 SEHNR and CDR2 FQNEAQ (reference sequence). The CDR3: CASGERGVQETQYF. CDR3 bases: TGTGCCAGCGGGGAGCGGGGGGTCCAAGAGACCCAGTACTTC.

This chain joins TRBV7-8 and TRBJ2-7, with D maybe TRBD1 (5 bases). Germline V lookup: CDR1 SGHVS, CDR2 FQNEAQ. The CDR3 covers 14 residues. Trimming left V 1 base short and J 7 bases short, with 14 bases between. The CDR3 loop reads CASSLGGVGGEQYF. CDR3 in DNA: TGTGCCAGCAGCTTAGGGGGCGTCGGTGGAGAGCAGTACTTC.

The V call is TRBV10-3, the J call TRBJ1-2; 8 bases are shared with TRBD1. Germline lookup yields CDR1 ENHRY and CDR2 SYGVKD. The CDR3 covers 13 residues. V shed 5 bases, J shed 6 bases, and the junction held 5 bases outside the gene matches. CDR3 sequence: CAISPLTGDGYTF. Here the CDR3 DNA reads TGTGCCATCAGTCCCCTGACAGGGGATGGCTACACCTTC.

Written as DNA, the CDR3 is TGTGCCAGCAGTTCAAACAGTGATACGCAGTATTTT. Translation: CASSSNSDTQYF. This chain connects TRBV28 to TRBJ2-3; D remains unclear. The V gene lost 4 bases and the J gene lost 6 bases, with 8 bases spanning the gap. Germline V lookup: CDR1 MDHEN, CDR2 SYDVKM. The CDR3 consists of 12 residues.

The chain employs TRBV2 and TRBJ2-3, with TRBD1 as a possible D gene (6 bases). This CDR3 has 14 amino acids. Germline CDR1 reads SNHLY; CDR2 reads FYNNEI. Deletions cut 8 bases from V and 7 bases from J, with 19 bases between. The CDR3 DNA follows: TGTGCCAGCCTCGCCGGGACATCGTCCAATACGCAGTATTTT. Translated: CASLAGTSSNTQYF.

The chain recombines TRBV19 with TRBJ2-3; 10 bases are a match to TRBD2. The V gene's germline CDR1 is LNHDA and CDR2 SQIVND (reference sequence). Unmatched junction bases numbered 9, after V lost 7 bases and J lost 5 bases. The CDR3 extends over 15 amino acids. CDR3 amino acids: CASTTLAGVGDTQYF. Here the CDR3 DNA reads TGTGCCAGTACAACTCTAGCGGGGGTGGGAGATACGCAGTATTTT.

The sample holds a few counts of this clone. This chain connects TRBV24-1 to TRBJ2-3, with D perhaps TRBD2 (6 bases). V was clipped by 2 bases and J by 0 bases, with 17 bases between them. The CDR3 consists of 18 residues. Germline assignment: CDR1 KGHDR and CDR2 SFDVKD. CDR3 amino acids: CATSDSGWRTTSTDTQYF. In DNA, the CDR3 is TGTGCCACCAGTGATTCCGGGTGGAGGACTACGAGCACAGATACGCAGTATTTT.

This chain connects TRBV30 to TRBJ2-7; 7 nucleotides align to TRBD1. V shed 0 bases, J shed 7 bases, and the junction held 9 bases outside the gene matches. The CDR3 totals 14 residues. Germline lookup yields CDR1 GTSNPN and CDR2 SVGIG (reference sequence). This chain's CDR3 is CAWSVLIRGQEQYV. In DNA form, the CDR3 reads TGTGCCTGGAGTGTACTCATAAGGGGGCAGGAGCAGTACGTC.

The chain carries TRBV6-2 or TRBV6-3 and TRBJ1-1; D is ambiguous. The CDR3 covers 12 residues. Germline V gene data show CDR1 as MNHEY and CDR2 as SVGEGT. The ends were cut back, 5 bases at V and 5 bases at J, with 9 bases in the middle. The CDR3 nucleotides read TGTGCCAGCAGTGGCCAGTGGACTGAAGCTTTCTTT. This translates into CASSGQWTEAFF.

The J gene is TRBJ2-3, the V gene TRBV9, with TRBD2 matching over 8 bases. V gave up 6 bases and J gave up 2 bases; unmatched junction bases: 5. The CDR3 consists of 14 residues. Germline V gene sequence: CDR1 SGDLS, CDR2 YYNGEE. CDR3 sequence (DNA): TGTGCCAGCACCCCGGGAGGGCTCACAGATACGCAGTATTTT. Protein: CASTPGGLTDTQYF.

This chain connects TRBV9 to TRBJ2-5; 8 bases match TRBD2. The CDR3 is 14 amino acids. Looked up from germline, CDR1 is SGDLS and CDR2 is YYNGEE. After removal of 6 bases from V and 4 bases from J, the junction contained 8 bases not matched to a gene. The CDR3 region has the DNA TGTGCCAGCAATTCAGCGGGGGCGCGAGAGACCCAGTACTTC. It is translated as CASNSAGARETQYF.

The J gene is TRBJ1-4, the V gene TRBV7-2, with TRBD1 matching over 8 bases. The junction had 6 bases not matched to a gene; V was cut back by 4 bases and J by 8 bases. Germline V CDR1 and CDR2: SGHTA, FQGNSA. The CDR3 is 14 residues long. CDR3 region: CASSWTGSGEKLFF. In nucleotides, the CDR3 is TGTGCCAGCAGCTGGACAGGGAGTGGAGAAAAACTGTTTTTT.

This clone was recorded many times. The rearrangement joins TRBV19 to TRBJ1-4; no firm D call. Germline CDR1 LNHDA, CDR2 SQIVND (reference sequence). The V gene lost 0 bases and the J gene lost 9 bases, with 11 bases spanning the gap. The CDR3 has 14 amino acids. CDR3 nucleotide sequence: TGTGCCAGTAGTATAGATGACGGGAACCAAAAACTGTTTTTT. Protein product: CASSIDDGNQKLFF. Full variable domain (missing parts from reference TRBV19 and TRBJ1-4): DGGITQSPKYLFRKEGQNVTLSCEQNLNHDAMYWYRQDPGQGLRLIYYSQIVNDFQKGDIAEGYSVSREKKESFPLTVTSAQKNPTAFYLCASSIDDGNQKLFFGSGTQLSVL.

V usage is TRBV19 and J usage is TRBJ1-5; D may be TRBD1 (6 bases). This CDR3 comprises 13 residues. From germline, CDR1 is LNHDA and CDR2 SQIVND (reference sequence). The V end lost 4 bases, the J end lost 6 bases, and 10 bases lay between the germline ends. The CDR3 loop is CASSTARGQPQHF. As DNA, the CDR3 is TGTGCCAGTAGTACCGCCAGGGGTCAGCCCCAGCATTTT.